The text below deals with one TCR beta chain. This sample stems from a study of blood T cell repertoires in COVID-19. V shed 3 bases and J shed 8 bases, with 14 bases lying between them. The CDR3 spans 14 residues. Germline V gene lookup returns CDR1 SGDLS and CDR2 YYNGEE. Original processing notes: Scientists estimated how many nucleated cells there were by amplifying reference gene primers. Sequencing was performed with immunoSEQ multiplex PCR; in TCRdb, only in-frame clones are kept and a portion is missing. V and J calls and clone size follow that table, whereas D and trimming were derived from the DNA. The sample contains approximately 670,000 clones, 80% to 90% of which appear only once.

Sequencing input: peripheral blood. V and J are TRBV9 and TRBJ1-4, with D possibly being TRBD1 (6 bases). The TCR sequence derives from a woman younger than 30 with acute or convalescent COVID-19. The CDR3 bases are TGTGCCAGCAGCGGCCGTCCAGGGGCCGAAAAACTGTTTTTT. Translating gives CASSGRPGAEKLFF.